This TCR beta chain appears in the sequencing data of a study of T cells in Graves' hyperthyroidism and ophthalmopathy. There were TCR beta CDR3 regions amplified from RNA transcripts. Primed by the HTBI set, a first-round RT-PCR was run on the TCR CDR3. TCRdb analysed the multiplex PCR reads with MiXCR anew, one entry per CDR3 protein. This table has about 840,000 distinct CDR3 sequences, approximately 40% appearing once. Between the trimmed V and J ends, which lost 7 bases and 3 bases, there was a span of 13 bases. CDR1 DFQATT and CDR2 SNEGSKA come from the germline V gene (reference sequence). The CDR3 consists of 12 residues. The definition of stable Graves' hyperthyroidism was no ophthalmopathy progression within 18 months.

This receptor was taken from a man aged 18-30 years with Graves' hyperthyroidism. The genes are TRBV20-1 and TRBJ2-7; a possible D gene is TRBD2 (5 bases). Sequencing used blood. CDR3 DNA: TGCAGTGTTAGTGACGGGGACTACGAGCAGTACTTC. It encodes CSVSDGDYEQYF.